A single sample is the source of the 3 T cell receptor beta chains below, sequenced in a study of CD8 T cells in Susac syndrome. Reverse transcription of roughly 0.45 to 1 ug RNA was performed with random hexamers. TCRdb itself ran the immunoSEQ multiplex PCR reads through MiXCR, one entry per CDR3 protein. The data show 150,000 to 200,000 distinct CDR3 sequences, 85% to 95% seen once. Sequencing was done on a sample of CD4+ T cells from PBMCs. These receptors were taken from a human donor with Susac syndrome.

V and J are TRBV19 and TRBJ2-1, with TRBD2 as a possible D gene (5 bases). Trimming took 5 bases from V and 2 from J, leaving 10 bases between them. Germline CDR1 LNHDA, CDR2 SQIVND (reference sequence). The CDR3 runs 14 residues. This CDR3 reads CASSDGLPYNEQFF. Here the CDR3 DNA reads TGTGCCAGTAGTGACGGACTTCCCTACAATGAGCAGTTCTTC. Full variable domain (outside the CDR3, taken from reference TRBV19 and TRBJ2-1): DGGITQSPKYLFRKEGQNVTLSCEQNLNHDAMYWYRQDPGQGLRLIYYSQIVNDFQKGDIAEGYSVSREKKESFPLTVTSAQKNPTAFYLCASSDGLPYNEQFFGPGTRLTVL.

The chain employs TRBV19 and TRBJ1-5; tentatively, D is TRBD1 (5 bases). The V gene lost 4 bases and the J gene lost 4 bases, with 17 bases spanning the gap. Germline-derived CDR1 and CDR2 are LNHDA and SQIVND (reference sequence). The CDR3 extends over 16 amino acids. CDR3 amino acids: CASSRGERGSNQPQHF. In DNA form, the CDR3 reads TGTGCCAGTAGTAGAGGAGAGAGGGGTTCAAATCAGCCCCAGCATTTT.

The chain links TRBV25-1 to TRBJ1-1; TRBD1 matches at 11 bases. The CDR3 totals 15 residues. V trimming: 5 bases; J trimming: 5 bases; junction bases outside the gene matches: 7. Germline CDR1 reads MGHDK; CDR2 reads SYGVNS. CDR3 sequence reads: CASSPDRGLVTEAFF. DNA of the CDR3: TGTGCCAGCAGTCCGGACAGGGGGCTAGTGACTGAAGCTTTCTTT.